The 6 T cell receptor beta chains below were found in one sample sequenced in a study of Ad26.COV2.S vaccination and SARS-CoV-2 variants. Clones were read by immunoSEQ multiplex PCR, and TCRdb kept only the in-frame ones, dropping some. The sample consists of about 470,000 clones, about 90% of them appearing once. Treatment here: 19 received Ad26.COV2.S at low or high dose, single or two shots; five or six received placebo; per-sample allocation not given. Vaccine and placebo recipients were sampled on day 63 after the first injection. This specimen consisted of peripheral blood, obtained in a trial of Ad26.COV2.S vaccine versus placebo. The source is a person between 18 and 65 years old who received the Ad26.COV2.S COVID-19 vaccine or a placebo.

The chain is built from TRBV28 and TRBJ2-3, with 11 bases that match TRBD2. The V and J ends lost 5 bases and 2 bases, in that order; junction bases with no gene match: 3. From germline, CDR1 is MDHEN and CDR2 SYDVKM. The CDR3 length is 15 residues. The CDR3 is CASSRLAGPTDTQYF. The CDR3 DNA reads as TGTGCCAGCAGTAGACTAGCGGGGCCCACAGATACGCAGTATTTT.

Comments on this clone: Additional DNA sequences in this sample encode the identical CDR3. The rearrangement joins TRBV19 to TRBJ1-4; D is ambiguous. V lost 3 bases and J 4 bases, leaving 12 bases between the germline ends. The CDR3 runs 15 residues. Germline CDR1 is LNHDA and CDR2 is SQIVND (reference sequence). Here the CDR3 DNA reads TGTGCCAGTAGTATTGGAGGGCAACTTAATGAAAAACTGTTTTTT. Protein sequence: CASSIGGQLNEKLFF.

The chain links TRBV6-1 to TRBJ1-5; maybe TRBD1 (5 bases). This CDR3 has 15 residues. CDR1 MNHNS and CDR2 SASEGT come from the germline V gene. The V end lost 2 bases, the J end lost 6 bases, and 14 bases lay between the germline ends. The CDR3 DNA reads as TGTGCCAGCAGTGAACCAGGGATGGGGGGTCAGCCCCAGCATTTT. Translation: CASSEPGMGGQPQHF.

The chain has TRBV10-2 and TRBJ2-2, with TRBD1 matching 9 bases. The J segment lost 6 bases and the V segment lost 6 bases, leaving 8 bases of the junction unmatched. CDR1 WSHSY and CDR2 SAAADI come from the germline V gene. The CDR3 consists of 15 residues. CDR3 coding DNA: TGCGCCAGCAGGCCACCGGGACAGGGATCCGGGGAGCTGTTTTTT. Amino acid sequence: CASRPPGQGSGELFF.

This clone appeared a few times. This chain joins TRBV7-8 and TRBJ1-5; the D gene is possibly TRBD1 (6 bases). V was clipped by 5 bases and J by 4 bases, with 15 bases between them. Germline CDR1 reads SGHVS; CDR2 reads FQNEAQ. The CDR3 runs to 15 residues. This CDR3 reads CASSPVGALNQPQHF. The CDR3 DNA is TGTGCCAGCAGCCCGGTGGGGGCCCTTAATCAGCCCCAGCATTTT.

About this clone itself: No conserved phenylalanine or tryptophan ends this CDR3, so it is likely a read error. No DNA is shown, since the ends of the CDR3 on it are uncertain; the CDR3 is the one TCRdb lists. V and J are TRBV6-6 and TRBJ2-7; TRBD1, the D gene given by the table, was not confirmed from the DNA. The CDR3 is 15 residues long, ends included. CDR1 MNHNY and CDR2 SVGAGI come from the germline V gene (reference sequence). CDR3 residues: CASSYESGDRAFYFH.